The entry below describes one TCR beta chain. The antigen this receptor binds is unknown. Base qualities are not at hand, and no much larger clone is one base apart. This sample also contains other DNA sequences that code for the same CDR3. The data belong to a study of blood T cell dynamics during melanoma immunotherapy (TCRdb year 2020). About the full investigation: All patients had metastatic melanoma and were given first-line pembrolizumab or nivolumab plus ipilimumab as standard of care in the United Kingdom. To find early correlates of response, peripheral T cell receptor repertoires were profiled in metastatic melanoma patients before and after one cycle of checkpoint inhibitor therapy. Consecutive patients formed a training cohort, and a further independent group of patients from the same centre was pooled into an external validation set. Broad study findings and their caveats: Whether the T cell clones behind the repertoire changes were melanoma-specific or instead reflected general immune activation was something the study could not determine. A bifurcated reorganization of the PBMC repertoire at W3, with increased clonality or increased diversity, was observed in patients who later achieved disease control, unlike in progressors. The relatively small sample size was acknowledged as a potential limitation on generalization of the results.

In light of the paper, this sample's time point label describes: week 3, after first cycle of checkpoint inhibitor. Blood samples were collected before treatment (T0) and at week 3 (W3), after the first cycle of checkpoint blockade. Except for two patients with rapid clinical progression, response was assessed 12 weeks after the first infusion by RECIST 1.1; disease control meant complete response, partial response or stable disease. Patients with prior systemic cancer treatment, concomitant immunosuppressant therapy or synchronous other active malignancies were excluded. Both bulk PBMC and plasma cell-free DNA were sequenced for TCR beta so that circulating cells and T cell turnover could be tracked. PBMC were isolated from blood with Lymphoprep and SepMate tubes, followed by red cell lysis. DNA from PBMC and sorted T cell subsets was extracted with QIAamp DNA Blood Mini kits. The germline ends are 9 bases apart after V is trimmed by 0 bases and J by 4 bases. CDR1 SGHTA and CDR2 FQGNSA are derived from the germline V gene. The CDR3 has 14 amino acids, counting the end cysteine and phenylalanine. The only DNA kept is the CDR3, 42 bases in frame from the first base.

Every bulk PBMC sample had a fixed 350 ng of DNA loaded. TCR beta CDR3 sequences were amplified from genomic DNA with the immunoSEQ TCRb Assay kit following manufacturer instructions. The KAPA Library Quantification Kit for Illumina platforms was used to quantify pooled libraries by qPCR. Pooled libraries were sequenced on an Illumina NextSeq 500, clustered at roughly 0.6-1.2 pM. In the original analysis: TCR data were analyzed using immunoSEQ ANALYZER and the R LymphoSeq package. A rearrangement efficiency score was calculated as productive divided by the sum of productive and non-productive CDR3 sequences. Within each patient, timepoints were compared pairwise for clonality, measured with the Gini coefficient, and for diversity, measured with the Renyi index at alpha=1. In LymphoSeq, clonal relatedness was computed with an edit distance of 3 and repertoire similarity was computed with the Bhattacharyya coefficient. Linear discriminant analysis on week-3 changes in clonality and diversity was built with the R MASS and caret packages to classify response. TCRdb obtained this table from immuneACCESS and retained in-frame rearrangements with V and J assigned. These tables miss some clones; where compared with another copy, unresolved V genes account for less than half of the shortfall, and the remainder is unexplained. D and trimming come from the DNA, and the V and J calls and clone size come from that table. Within this sample are 13,000 to 15,000 clones, with around 88% of them counted one time only. The ten most abundant clones make up approximately 7.8% of the sample.

The chain was built from TRBV7-2 and TRBJ2-5; too little of a D gene remains to name it. This sample comprised blood, obtained from a patient treated with checkpoint blockade. The sequence was obtained from a human donor with melanoma. The CDR3 reads as follows: CASSLAGLGETQYF. The sequence in DNA is TGTGCCAGCAGCTTAGCCGGTCTGGGAGAGACCCAGTACTTC.